Listed here are 19 T cell receptor beta chains from one sample, sequenced in a study of radiotherapy plus CTLA-4 blockade in lung cancer. Sequencing used immunoSEQ multiplex PCR; TCRdb keeps in-frame clones, though not all of them. Seen here are some 27,000 clones, about four fifths observed once, and the top ten hold around 24%. The specimen comprised peripheral blood, sampled from a patient treated with radiotherapy plus ipilimumab. The receptors derive from a human donor with non-small cell lung cancer that progressed on radiotherapy plus ipilimumab.

J is TRBJ2-7 and V is TRBV5-4; D gene uncertain. V was pared by 5 bases and J by 2 bases, with 17 bases between. CDR1 and CDR2 from the germline V gene are SGHNT and YYREEE (reference sequence). This CDR3 comprises 15 residues. The CDR3 loop is CASSPDLVVAYEQYF. The CDR3 coding sequence is TGTGCCAGCAGTCCTGACCTCGTGGTTGCCTACGAGCAGTACTTC.

The rearrangement uses TRBV7-2 and TRBJ2-7, with 7 bases lining up with TRBD1. Trimming cost V 5 bases and J 0 bases; bases outside gene matches: 4. This CDR3 has 14 amino acids. The germline gives CDR1 SGHTA, CDR2 FQGNSA. The CDR3 sequence: CASSPGQTSYEQYF. Written as DNA, the CDR3 is TGTGCCAGCAGCCCGGGACAGACCTCCTACGAGCAGTACTTC.

This clone was recorded once. The rearrangement uses TRBV4-2 and TRBJ2-1; 10 bases agree with TRBD2. The CDR3 consists of 18 residues. The junction had 15 bases not matched to a gene; V was cut back by 4 bases and J by 6 bases. CDR1 and CDR2 from the germline V gene are LGHNA and YNFKEQ. CDR3 bases: TGTGCCAGCAGCCGTGAGTGGAGAGCGGGGGGGCAGGGCAATGAGCAGTTCTTC. Residues: CASSREWRAGGQGNEQFF.

The genes are TRBV6-1 and TRBJ1-6; D may be TRBD1 (5 bases). The germline V gene encodes CDR1 MNHNS and CDR2 SASEGT. This CDR3 has 14 residues. V was pared by 3 bases and J by 7 bases, with 10 bases between. In DNA form, the CDR3 reads TGTGCCAGCAGTGAGCGAGGGGACAATTCACCCCTCCACTTT. Residues: CASSERGDNSPLHF.

This clone was observed once. This chain uses TRBV7-9 with TRBJ1-4; D is perhaps TRBD1 (6 bases). V gave up 4 bases and J gave up 5 bases, with 14 bases separating them. The V gene's germline CDR1 is SEHNR and CDR2 FQNEAQ (reference sequence). The CDR3 has 15 amino acids. Written as DNA, the CDR3 is TGTGCCAGCAGCTCGAGGACAGTACCGAATGAAAAACTGTTTTTT. Translating it yields CASSSRTVPNEKLFF.

The rearrangement uses TRBV15 and TRBJ2-1; D is perhaps TRBD1 (7 bases). V was trimmed by 8 bases and J by 6 bases, leaving 14 bases between them. The CDR3 length is 13 residues. Germline CDR1 is LNHNV and CDR2 is YYDKDF (reference sequence). The CDR3 nucleotides read TGTGCCACCTCCCGACAGGGACTCAATGAGCAGTTCTTC. Residues: CATSRQGLNEQFF.

The rearrangement joins TRBV6-4 to TRBJ2-7; 9 bases agree with TRBD2. V was clipped by 3 bases and J by 0 bases; unmatched bases: 12. Germline CDR1 reads MRHNA; CDR2 reads SNTAGT. The CDR3 runs 18 residues. CDR3 residues: CASSEWREGAFSSYEQYF. The CDR3, as DNA: TGTGCCAGCAGTGAGTGGCGGGAGGGCGCCTTTTCCTCCTACGAGCAGTACTTC.

The CDR3 spells CASSLGAQEQYF. The DNA for the CDR3 is TGTGCCAGCAGCTTAGGAGCCCAGGAGCAGTACTTC. The chain has TRBV11-2 and TRBJ2-7; no clear D gene. The CDR3 spans 12 residues. V lost 1 base, J lost 7 bases, and 8 bases lay in between. The V gene's germline CDR1 is SGHAT and CDR2 FQNNGV.

CDR3 coding DNA: TGCGCCAGCAGCCAAGACCGGGGGTACGAGCAGTACTTC. Amino acids: CASSQDRGYEQYF. The genes are TRBV4-1 and TRBJ2-7; D might be TRBD2 (6 bases). Trimming shortened V by 0 bases and J by 4 bases, and 7 bases separated the two germline ends. CDR1 MGHRA and CDR2 YSYEKL come from the germline V gene. This CDR3 is built from 13 residues.

This clone has just a few counts. The chain recombines TRBV10-3 with TRBJ2-3; 7 bases match TRBD1. The V segment lost 2 bases and the J segment 0 bases; nucleotides outside the gene matches: 5. CDR1 and CDR2 from the germline V gene are ENHRY and SYGVKD. This CDR3 spans 16 amino acids. The CDR3 DNA reads TGTGCCATCAGTGAGGGGGACAGCACTAGCACAGATACGCAGTATTTT. Translated: CAISEGDSTSTDTQYF.

This clone has a handful of counts. This chain uses TRBV6-7 with TRBJ2-1; D is uncertain. TRBV6-7 is flagged as an ORF with uncertain function. V lost 6 bases to trimming and J lost 6 bases, with 12 bases between them. The length of the CDR3 is 13 residues. DNA for the CDR3: TGTGCCAGCAGCCCGGATGGTTTCAATGAGCAGTTCTTC. Residues: CASSPDGFNEQFF.

The rearrangement links TRBV27 to TRBJ2-1; D perhaps matches TRBD1 (6 bases). The CDR3 loop spans 14 amino acids. Germline loops: CDR1 MNHEY, CDR2 SMNVEV (reference sequence). Trimming took off 2 bases at V and 11 bases at J, with 16 bases between the two ends. The CDR3 DNA reads TGTGCCAGCAGTTTAGGAGGAGCCCAGGGGAAGCAGTTCTTC. Translating it yields CASSLGGAQGKQFF.

The V gene is TRBV18, the J gene TRBJ2-5; D possibly corresponds to TRBD1 (6 bases). Trimming left V 6 bases short and J 5 bases short, with 16 bases between. The CDR3 spans 14 residues. Germline CDR1 is KGHSH and CDR2 is LQKENI. The CDR3 loop reads CASSPNQGFETQYF. CDR3 DNA: TGTGCCAGCTCTCCAAACCAGGGGTTCGAGACCCAGTACTTC. The variable domain in full, with the rest retrieved from reference TRBV18 and TRBJ2-5, is NAGVMQNPRHLVRRRGQEARLRCSPMKGHSHVYWYRQLPEEGLKFMVYLQKENIIDESGMPKERFSAEFPKEGPSILRIQQVVRGDSAAYFCASSPNQGFETQYFGPGTRLLVL.

The J gene is TRBJ2-1, the V gene TRBV2; 7 nucleotides line up with TRBD2. Germline V gene lookup returns CDR1 SNHLY and CDR2 FYNNEI. This CDR3 comprises 14 residues. Trimming cost V 8 bases and J 2 bases; bases outside gene matches: 6. The CDR3, as DNA: TGTGCCAGCTATCTAAGCGGGACCTACAATGAGCAGTTCTTC. This codes for CASYLSGTYNEQFF.

The J gene is TRBJ2-1, the V gene TRBV5-1, with TRBD2 identical over 12 bases. Trimming removed 3 bases from V and 5 bases from J; junction bases left unmatched: 6. CDR3 length: 16 residues. Germline CDR1 reads SGHRS; CDR2 reads YFSETQ. The CDR3 region has the DNA TGCGCCAGCAGCTCCGGACTAGCGGGAATTAACAATGAGCAGTTCTTC. Amino acids: CASSSGLAGINNEQFF.

The chain joins TRBV7-6 to TRBJ2-1, with D possibly called TRBD1 or TRBD2 (6 bases each). This CDR3 has 16 residues. V was cut by 5 bases and J by 6 bases, with 20 bases left in between. CDR1 SGHVS and CDR2 FNYEAQ come from the germline V gene. CDR3 in DNA: TGTGCCAGCAGCCCCCTTCCTTCGGGGGCCAGCAATGAGCAGTTCTTC. It specifies CASSPLPSGASNEQFF.

The chain joins TRBV28 to TRBJ2-5; tentatively, D is TRBD1 or TRBD2 (6 bases each). There are 16 residues in the CDR3. The germline V gene encodes CDR1 MDHEN and CDR2 SYDVKM. With 3 bases removed from V and 2 bases from J, the gap between germline ends came to 16 bases. The CDR3 loop reads CASSFTLSGQQETQYF. DNA for the CDR3: TGTGCCAGCAGTTTCACCCTTAGCGGACAGCAAGAGACCCAGTACTTC. The whole variable domain, remainder taken from reference TRBV28 and TRBJ2-5, is DVKVTQSSRYLVKRTGEKVFLECVQDMDHENMFWYRQDPGLGLRLIYFSYDVKMKEKGDIPEGYSVSREKKERFSLILESASTNQTSMYLCASSFTLSGQQETQYFGPGTRLLVL.

By sample fraction, this clone is medium-sized (0.01 to 0.1%). The rearrangement uses TRBV2 and TRBJ2-3; perhaps TRBD2 as D (7 bases). Between the trimmed V and J ends, which lost 10 bases and 0 bases, there was a span of 17 bases. Germline assignment: CDR1 SNHLY and CDR2 FYNNEI. CDR3 length equals 15 residues. CDR3 in DNA: TGTGCCACCAGGGAGGGGGACTCTAGCACAGATACGCAGTATTTT. The encoded protein is CATREGDSSTDTQYF.

The gene calls are TRBV5-5 and TRBJ2-7; D is undetermined. CDR3 length: 14 residues. V was shortened by 0 bases and J by 3 bases, with 10 bases between the two germline ends. Germline CDR1 and CDR2: SGHKS and YYEKEE (reference sequence). The CDR3 bases are TGTGCCAGCAGCTTGGCTGGCCTCCTCTACGAGCAGTACTTC. Translated, it gives CASSLAGLLYEQYF.